This TCR beta chain was obtained from a study of blood T cells in healthy people across ages. This clonotype was seen a few times. Germline CDR1 SGHAT, CDR2 FQNNGV. The CDR3 covers 16 residues. Trimming stripped 1 base from V and 1 base from J, with 13 bases between. A second about 7 to 12 cycle PCR used barcoded and J-beta primers. TCRdb called the 5' RACE reads again in MiXCR, with one record for every CDR3 protein. The table has roughly 800,000 distinct CDR3 sequences, around 25% seen once. The sample, 9 to 10 milliliters of peripheral blood, was drawn from each donor. The sample was also linked to a second study, of T cells of mothers and their children. That publication notes: The authors added sample barcodes and 2-4 random nucleotides using the M1S primer of the second PCR. The TCR beta CDR3 read count exceeded 8.5 million for each mother and was several million for each child. No clones detected were persistent microchimeric T cell clones.

The genes are TRBV11-2 and TRBJ1-1; D is unresolved. Sequencing was done on a sample of blood. The sequence derives from a boy aged 5-17 years in good health. In nucleotides, the CDR3 is TGTGCCAGCAGCTTAGTTGGAGGGTGGACGAACACTGAAGCTTTCTTT. It specifies CASSLVGGWTNTEAFF.